The TCR beta chain under discussion was sequenced for a study of blood T cell repertoires in COVID-19. Study at large: Material from acute and convalescent COVID-19 was sourced from the United States, Italy and Spain. The analysed material was cDNA or gDNA that came from T cells, B-cell-depleted T cells, or PBMCs.

The ends were cut back, 9 bases at V and 0 bases at J, with 5 bases in the middle. This CDR3 is 12 amino acids long. Germline CDR1 is SNHLY and CDR2 is FYNNEI. TCRdb's table, derived via immunoSEQ multiplex PCR, lists solely in-frame clones and lacks some. Of about 160,000 clones listed, approximately 83% are singletons. The rearrangement links TRBV2 to TRBJ1-4; D ambiguous. The receptor was derived from an elderly woman with active or convalescent COVID-19. The source material was peripheral blood. The DNA for the CDR3 is TGTGCCAGGCAGGCAACTAATGAAAAACTGTTTTTT. It yields the protein CARQATNEKLFF.